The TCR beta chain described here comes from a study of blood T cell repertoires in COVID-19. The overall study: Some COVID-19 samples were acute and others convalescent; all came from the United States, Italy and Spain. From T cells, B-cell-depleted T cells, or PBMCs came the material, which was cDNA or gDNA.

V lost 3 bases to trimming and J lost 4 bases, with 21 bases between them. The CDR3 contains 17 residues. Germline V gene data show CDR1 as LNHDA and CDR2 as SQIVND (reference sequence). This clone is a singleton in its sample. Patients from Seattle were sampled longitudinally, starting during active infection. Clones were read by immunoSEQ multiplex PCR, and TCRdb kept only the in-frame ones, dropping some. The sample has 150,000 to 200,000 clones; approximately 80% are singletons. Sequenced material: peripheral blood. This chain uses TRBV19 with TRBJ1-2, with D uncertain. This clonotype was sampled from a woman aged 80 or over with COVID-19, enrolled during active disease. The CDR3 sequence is CASSIVPGSTSGYGYTF. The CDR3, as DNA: TGTGCCAGTAGTATCGTTCCGGGGTCTACTTCGGGCTATGGCTACACCTTC.